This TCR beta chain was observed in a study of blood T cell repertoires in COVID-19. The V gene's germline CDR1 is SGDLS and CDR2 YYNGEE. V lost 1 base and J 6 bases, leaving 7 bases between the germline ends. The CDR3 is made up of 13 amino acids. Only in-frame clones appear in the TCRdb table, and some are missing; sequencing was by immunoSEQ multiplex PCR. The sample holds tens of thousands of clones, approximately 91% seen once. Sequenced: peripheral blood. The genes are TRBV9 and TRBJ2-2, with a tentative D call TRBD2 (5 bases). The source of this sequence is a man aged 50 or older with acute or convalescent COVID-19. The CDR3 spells CASSVRGPGELFF. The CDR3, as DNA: TGTGCCAGCAGCGTACGGGGTCCCGGGGAGCTGTTTTTT. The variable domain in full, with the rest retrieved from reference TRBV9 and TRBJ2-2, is DSGVTQTPKHLITATGQRVTLRCSPRSGDLSVYWYQQSLDQGLQFLIQYYNGEERAKGNILERFSAQQFPDLHSELNLSSLELGDSALYFCASSVRGPGELFFGEGSRLTVL.